These T cell receptor beta chains were read from a single sample in a study of T cells in narcolepsy. Sequencing used immunoSEQ multiplex PCR; TCRdb keeps in-frame clones, though not all of them. Of 25,000 to 35,000 clones detected, about 87% appear once; the ten largest clones hold 0.8% to 0.9%. Sequencing input: memory (CD45RA-) CD4+ T cells from blood. These receptors came from a human donor in good health. CDR3s leave out the opening cysteine and the closing phenylalanine or tryptophan. The order of the fields is D gene, J gene, V gene, CDR3 length, CDR3 protein. A D gene is named only where the DNA matches it firmly.

.	TRBJ1-5	TRBV5-6	11	ASSRERNQPQH
TRBD1	TRBJ1-1	TRBV30	13	AWTRSGGQNTEAF
.	TRBJ1-2	TRBV7-8	11	ASSRTDNYGYT
.	TRBJ1-1	TRBV30	12	AWSQRPVNTEAF
.	TRBJ1-2	TRBV5-5	13	ASSSPMGGLYGYT
TRBD1	TRBJ1-5	TRBV6-6	14	ASSKNQGEVNQPQH
TRBD2	TRBJ2-7	TRBV6-5	12	ASSGPSGNYEQY
.	TRBJ1-2	TRBV11-2	10	ASSSDSYGYT
TRBD1	TRBJ2-1	TRBV5-1	13	ASSEGTASYNEQF
.	TRBJ1-2	TRBV6-1	14	ASSEASAGSSYGYT
.	TRBJ2-1	TRBV19	13	ASSLTASSYNEQF
TRBD1	TRBJ2-3	TRBV29-1	14	SAALSGTGGTDTQY
TRBD1	TRBJ1-1	TRBV7-2	11	ASSRTGDTEAF
.	TRBJ1-5	TRBV6-5	10	ASSSGVQPQH
.	TRBJ1-5	TRBV6-1	11	ASSLTPNQPQH
.	TRBJ2-7	TRBV4-3	13	ASSQEGSGAREQY
TRBD2	TRBJ2-5	TRBV11-1	14	ASSLESGRPQETQY
.	TRBJ2-2	TRBV6-1	12	ASSEFRNTGELF
TRBD1	TRBJ1-6	TRBV5-6	14	ASSKEDRGDNSPLH
.	TRBJ1-1	TRBV9	14	ASSGTAGSRNTEAF